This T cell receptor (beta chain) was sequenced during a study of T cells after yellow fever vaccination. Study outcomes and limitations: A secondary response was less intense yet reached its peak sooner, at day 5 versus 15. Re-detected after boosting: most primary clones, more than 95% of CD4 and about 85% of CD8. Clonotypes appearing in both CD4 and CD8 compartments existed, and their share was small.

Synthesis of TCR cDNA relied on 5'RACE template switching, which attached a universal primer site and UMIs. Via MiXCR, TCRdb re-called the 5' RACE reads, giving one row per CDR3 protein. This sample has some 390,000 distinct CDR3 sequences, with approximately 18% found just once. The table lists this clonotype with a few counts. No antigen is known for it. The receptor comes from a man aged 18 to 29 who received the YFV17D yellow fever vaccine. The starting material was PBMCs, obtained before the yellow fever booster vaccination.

The DNA of the CDR3 is TGTGCCAGCGCACGACAGGATCCAGATACGCAGTATTTT. Its protein is CASARQDPDTQYF. The V call is TRBV5-4, the J call TRBJ2-3; TRBD1 might be the D (6 bases). V gave up 7 bases and J gave up 4 bases, with 13 bases separating them. From germline, CDR1 is SGHNT and CDR2 YYREEE (reference sequence). CDR3 length equals 13 residues. Combining the CDR3 with reference TRBV5-4 and TRBJ2-3 gives the whole variable domain ETGVTQSPTHLIKTRGQQVTLRCSSQSGHNTVSWYQQALGQGPQFIFQYYREEENGRGNFPPRFSGLQFPNYSSELNVNALELDDSALYLCASARQDPDTQYFGPGTRLTVL.